A selection of T cell receptor beta chains follows, all from one sample in a study of T cell responses to AZD1222 COVID-19 vaccine. Measured with immunoSEQ multiplex PCR; TCRdb has only the in-frame clones, and not every one. The sample includes roughly 160,000 clones, around 88% of them seen just once. Sequenced here: peripheral blood, sampled 28 days after the second AZD1222 dose. These receptor sequences come from an adult who received the AZD1222 COVID-19 vaccine. The CDR3 runs from the conserved cysteine through the conserved F or W. A D gene is named only where the DNA matches it firmly. Clone size is stated in some rows and not others, as once, few, many or a class when expanded.

V gene,clone size,J gene,D gene,CDR3 protein,CDR3 DNA
TRBV6-5,-,TRBJ1-1,TRBD1,CASTRTGLTEAFF,TGTGCCAGCACCAGGACAGGCCTCACTGAAGCTTTCTTT
TRBV7-6,few,TRBJ1-1,TRBD1,CASSLEPGQGPLTEAFF,TGTGCCAGCAGCCTCGAACCGGGACAGGGGCCATTGACTGAAGCTTTCTTT
TRBV5-5,-,TRBJ2-7,-,CASSLRRGDYEQYF,TGTGCCAGCAGTTTGAGGAGGGGGGACTACGAGCAGTACTTC
TRBV27,-,TRBJ1-2,TRBD1,CASSSERQGSRYGYTF,TGTGCCAGCAGTTCCGAGCGACAGGGATCCCGGTATGGCTACACCTTC
TRBV13,-,TRBJ2-7,-,CASSLRRGLAYEQYF,TGTGCCAGCAGCTTACGAAGGGGCTTGGCCTACGAGCAGTACTTC
TRBV18,-,TRBJ1-2,-,CASPGGGLGANYGYTF,TGTGCCAGCCCCGGAGGAGGCCTCGGAGCTAACTATGGCTACACCTTC
TRBV7-9,-,TRBJ2-2,-,CASSLALSGELFF,TGTGCCAGCAGCTTAGCGCTCTCCGGGGAGCTGTTTTTT
TRBV21-1,-,TRBJ2-1,-,CASSKVRGSPYNEQFF,TGTGCCAGCAGCAAAGTGAGGGGGAGCCCCTACAATGAGCAGTTCTTC
TRBV15,once,TRBJ1-3,-,CATSRDYQHTSGNTIYF,TGTGCCACCAGCAGAGATTACCAACACACCTCTGGAAACACCATATATTTT
TRBV6-1,once,TRBJ2-7,-,CASSGNPLRGLGHFEQYF,TGTGCCAGCAGTGGTAATCCCCTAAGGGGCTTAGGGCATTTCGAGCAGTACTTC